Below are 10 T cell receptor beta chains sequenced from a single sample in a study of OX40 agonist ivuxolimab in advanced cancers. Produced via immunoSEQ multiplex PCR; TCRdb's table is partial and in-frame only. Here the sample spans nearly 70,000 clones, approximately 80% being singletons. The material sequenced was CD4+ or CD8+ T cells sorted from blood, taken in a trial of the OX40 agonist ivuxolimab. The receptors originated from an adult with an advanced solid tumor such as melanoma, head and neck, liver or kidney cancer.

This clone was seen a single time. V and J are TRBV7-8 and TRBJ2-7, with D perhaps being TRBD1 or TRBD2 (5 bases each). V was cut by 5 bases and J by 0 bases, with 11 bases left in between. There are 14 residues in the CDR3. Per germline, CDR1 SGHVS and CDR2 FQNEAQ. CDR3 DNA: TGTGCCAGCAGCCCGGGGACGGTCTCCTACGAGCAGTACTTC. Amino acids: CASSPGTVSYEQYF.

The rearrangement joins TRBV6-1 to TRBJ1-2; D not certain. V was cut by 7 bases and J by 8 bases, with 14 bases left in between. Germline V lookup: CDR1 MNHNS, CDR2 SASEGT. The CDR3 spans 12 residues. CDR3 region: CASNLEADGYTF. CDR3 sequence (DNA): TGTGCCAGCAACCTGGAGGCAGACGGCTACACCTTC.

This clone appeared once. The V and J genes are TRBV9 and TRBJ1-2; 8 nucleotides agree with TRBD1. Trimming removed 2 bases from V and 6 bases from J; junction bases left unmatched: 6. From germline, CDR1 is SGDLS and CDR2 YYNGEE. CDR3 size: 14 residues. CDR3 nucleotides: TGTGCCAGCAGCGTCCAGACAGGGGTGGATGGCTACACCTTC. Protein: CASSVQTGVDGYTF.

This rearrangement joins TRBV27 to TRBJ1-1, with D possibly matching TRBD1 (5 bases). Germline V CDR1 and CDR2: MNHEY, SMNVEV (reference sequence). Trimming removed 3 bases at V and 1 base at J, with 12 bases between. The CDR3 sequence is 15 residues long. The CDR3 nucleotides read TGTGCCAGCAGTTTTGGGTGGACATCGAACACTGAAGCTTTCTTT. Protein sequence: CASSFGWTSNTEAFF.

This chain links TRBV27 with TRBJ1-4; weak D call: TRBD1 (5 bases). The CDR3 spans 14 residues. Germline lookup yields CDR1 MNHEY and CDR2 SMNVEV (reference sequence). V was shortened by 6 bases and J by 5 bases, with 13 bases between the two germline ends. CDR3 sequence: CASRDMMANEKLFF. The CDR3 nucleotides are TGTGCCAGCAGGGACATGATGGCAAATGAAAAACTGTTTTTT.

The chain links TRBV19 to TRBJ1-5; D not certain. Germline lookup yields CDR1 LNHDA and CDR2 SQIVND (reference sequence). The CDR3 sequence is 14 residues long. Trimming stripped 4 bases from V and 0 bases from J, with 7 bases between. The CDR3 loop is CASSRQNSNQPQHF. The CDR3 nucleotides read TGTGCCAGTAGTAGGCAGAATAGCAATCAGCCCCAGCATTTT.

CDR3 sequence reads: CSVSLGQAGREKLFF. In nucleotides, the CDR3 is TGCAGCGTTTCTCTGGGACAGGCTGGGAGAGAAAAACTGTTTTTT. The chain is built from TRBV29-1 and TRBJ1-4; 8 bases are shared with TRBD1. V lost 5 bases to trimming and J lost 8 bases; unmatched junction nucleotides: 13. CDR1 and CDR2 (germline): SQVTM, ANQGSEA. The CDR3 contains 15 residues.

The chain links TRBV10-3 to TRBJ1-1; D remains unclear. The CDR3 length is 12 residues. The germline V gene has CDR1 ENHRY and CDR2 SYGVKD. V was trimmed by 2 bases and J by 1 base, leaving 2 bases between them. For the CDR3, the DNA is TGTGCCATCAGTGAGCAGAACACTGAAGCTTTCTTT. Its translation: CAISEQNTEAFF.

CDR3 sequence: CASTGTGNTEAFF. CDR3 sequence (DNA): TGTGCCAGCACCGGGACGGGCAACACTGAAGCTTTCTTT. The chain has TRBV6-5 and TRBJ1-1, with a weak D call TRBD1 (5 bases). Trimming pared 7 bases from V and 2 bases from J, leaving 11 bases between. Per the germline V gene, CDR1 is MNHEY and CDR2 is SVGAGI. This CDR3 has 13 amino acids.

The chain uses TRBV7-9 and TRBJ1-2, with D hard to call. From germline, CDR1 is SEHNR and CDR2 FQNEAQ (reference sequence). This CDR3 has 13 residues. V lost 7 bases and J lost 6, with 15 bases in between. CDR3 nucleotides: TGTGCCAGCACACTAGCCGGGATGGATGGCTACACCTTC. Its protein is CASTLAGMDGYTF.